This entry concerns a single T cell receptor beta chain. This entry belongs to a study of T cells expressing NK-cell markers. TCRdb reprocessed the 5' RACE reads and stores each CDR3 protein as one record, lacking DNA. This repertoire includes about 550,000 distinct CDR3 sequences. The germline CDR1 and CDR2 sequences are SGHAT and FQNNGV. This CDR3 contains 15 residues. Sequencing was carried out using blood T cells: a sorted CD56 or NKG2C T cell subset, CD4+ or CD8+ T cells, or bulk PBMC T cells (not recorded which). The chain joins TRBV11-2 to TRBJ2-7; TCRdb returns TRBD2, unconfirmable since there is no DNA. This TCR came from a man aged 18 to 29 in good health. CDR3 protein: CASSLSLAGFYEQYF.